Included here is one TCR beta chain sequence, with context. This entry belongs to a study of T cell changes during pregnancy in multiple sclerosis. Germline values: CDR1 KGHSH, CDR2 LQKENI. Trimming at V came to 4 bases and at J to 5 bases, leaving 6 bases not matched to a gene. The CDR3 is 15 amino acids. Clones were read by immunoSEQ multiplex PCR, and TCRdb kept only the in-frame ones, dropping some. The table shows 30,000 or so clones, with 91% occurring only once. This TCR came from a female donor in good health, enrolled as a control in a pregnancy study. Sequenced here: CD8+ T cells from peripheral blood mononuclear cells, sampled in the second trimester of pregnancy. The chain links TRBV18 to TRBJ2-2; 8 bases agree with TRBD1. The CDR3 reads CASSLRTGKTGELFF. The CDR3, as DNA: TGTGCCAGCTCACTAAGGACAGGGAAAACCGGGGAGCTGTTTTTT.